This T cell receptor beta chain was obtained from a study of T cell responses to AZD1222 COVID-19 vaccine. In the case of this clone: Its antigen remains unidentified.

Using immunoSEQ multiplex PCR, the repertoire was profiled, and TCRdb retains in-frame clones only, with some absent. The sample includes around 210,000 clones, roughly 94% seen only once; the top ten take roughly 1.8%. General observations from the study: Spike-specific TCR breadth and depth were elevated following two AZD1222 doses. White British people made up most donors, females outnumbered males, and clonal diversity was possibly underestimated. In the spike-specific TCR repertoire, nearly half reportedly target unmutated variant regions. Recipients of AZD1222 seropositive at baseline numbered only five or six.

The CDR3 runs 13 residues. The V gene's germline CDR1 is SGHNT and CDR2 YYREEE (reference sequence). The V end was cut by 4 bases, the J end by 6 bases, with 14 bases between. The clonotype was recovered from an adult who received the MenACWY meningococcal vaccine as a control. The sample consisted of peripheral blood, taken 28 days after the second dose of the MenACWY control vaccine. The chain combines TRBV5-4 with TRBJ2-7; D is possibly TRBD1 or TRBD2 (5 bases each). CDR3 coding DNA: TGTGCCAGCAGCCGGGGCCTCCCAGGCGAGCAGTACTTC. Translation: CASSRGLPGEQYF.